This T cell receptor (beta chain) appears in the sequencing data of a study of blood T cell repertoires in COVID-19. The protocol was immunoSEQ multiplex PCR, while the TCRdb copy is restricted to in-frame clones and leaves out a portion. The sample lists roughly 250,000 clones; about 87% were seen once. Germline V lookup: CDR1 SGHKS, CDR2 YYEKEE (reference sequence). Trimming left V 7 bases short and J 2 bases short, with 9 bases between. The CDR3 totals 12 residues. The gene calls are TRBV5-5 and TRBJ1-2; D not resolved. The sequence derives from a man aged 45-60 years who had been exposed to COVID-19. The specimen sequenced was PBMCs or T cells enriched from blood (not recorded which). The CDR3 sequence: CASAMFNYGYTF. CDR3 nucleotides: TGTGCCAGCGCTATGTTCAACTATGGCTACACCTTC.